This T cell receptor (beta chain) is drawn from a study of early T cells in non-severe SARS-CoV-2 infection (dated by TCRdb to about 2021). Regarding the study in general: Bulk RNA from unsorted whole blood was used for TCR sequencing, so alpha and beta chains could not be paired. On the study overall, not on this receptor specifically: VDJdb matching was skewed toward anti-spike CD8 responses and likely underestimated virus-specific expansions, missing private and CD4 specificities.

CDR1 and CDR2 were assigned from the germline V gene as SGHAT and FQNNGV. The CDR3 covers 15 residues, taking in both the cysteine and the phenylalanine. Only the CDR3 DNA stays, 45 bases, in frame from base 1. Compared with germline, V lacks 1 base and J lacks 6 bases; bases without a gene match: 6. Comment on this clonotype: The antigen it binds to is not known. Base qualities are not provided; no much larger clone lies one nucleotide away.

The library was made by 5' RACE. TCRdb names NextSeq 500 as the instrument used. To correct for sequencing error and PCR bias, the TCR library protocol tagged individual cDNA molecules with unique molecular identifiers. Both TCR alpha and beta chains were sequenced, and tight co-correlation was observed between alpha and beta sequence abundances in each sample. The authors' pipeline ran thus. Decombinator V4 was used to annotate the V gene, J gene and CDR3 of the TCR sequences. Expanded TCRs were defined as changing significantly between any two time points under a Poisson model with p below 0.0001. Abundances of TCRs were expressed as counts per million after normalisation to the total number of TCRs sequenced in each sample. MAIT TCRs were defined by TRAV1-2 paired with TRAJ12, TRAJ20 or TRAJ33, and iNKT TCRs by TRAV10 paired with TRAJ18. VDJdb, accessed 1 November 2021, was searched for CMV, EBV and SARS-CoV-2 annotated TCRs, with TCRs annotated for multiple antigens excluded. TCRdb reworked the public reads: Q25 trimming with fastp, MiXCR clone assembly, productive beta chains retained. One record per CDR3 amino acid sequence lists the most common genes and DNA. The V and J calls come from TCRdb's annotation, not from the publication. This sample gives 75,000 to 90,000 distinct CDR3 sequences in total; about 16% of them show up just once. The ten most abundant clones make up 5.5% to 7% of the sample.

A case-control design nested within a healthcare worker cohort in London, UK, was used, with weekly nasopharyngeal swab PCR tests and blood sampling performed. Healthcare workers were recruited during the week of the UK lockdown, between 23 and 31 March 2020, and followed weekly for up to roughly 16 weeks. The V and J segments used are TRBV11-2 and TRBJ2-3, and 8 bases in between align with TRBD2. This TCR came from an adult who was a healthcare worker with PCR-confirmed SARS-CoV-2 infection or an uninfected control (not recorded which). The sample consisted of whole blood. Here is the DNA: TGTGCCAGCAGCTTAGTCGGGAGGGGGTTCGATACGCAGTATTTT. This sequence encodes CASSLVGRGFDTQYF.